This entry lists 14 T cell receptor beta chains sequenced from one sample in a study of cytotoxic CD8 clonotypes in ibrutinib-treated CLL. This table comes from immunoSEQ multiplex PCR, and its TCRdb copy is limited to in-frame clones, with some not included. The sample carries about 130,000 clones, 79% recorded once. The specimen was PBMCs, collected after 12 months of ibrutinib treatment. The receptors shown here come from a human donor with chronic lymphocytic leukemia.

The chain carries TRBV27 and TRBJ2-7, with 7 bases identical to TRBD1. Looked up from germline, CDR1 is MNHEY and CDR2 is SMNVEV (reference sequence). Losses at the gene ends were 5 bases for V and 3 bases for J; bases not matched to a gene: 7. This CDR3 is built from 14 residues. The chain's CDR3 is CASSRWDSYYEQYF. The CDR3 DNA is TGTGCCAGCAGTCGCTGGGACAGTTACTACGAGCAGTACTTC.

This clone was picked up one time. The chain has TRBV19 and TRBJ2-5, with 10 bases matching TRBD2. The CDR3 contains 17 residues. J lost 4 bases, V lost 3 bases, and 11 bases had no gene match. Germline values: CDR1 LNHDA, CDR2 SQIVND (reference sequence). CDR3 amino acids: CASSIKLAGGLTETQYF. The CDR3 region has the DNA TGTGCCAGTAGTATTAAATTAGCGGGAGGATTAACAGAGACCCAGTACTTC.

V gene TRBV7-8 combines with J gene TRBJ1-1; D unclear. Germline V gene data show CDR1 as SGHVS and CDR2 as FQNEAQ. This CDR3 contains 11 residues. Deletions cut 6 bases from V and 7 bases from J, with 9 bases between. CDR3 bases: TGTGCCAGCAGACTTCAAAATGAAGCTTTCTTT. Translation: CASRLQNEAFF.

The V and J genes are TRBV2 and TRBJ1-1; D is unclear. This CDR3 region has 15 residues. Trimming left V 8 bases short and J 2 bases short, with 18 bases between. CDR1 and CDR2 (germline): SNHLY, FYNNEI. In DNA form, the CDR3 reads TGTGCCAGCTCCGAATCTCGTCTGCAAAACACTGAAGCTTTCTTT. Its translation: CASSESRLQNTEAFF.

CDR3 amino acids: CASNTGLAGQETQYF. Here the CDR3 DNA reads TGCGCCAGCAACACCGGACTAGCGGGTCAAGAGACCCAGTACTTC. The chain recombines TRBV5-1 with TRBJ2-5; 11 nucleotides line up with TRBD2. Unmatched junction bases numbered 6, after V lost 6 bases and J lost 2 bases. Germline V gene data show CDR1 as SGHRS and CDR2 as YFSETQ. CDR3 length: 15 amino acids.

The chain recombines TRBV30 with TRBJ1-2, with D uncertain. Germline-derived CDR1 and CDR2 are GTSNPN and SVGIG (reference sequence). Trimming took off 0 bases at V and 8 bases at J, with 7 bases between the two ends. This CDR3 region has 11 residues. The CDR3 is CAWSVRGGYTF. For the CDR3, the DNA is TGTGCCTGGAGTGTACGTGGGGGCTACACCTTC.

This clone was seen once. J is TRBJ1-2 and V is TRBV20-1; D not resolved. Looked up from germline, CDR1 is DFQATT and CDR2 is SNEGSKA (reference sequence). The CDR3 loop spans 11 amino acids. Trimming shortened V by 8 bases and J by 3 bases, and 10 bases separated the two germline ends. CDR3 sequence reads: CSTRLDYGYTF. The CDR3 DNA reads TGCAGTACCAGACTAGACTATGGCTACACCTTC.

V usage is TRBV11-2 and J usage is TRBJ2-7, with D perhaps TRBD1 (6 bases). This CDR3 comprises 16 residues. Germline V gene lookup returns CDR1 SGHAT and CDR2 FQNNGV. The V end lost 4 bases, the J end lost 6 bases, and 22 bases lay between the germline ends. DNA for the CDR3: TGTGCCAGCAGCTCCGAAACCGGACAGACTCCCTCCGAGCAGTACTTC. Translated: CASSSETGQTPSEQYF.

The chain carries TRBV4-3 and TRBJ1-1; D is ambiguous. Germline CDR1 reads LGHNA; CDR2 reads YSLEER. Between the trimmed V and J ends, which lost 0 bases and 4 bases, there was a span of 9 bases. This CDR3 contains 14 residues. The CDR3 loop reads CASSQEPLGTEAFF. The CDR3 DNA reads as TGCGCCAGCAGCCAAGAACCCCTGGGCACTGAAGCTTTCTTT.

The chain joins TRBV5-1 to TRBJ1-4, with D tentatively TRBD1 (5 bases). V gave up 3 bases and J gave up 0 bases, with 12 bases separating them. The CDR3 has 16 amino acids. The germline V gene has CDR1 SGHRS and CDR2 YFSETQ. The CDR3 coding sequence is TGCGCCAGCAGCTCGGCGGACACGACAACTAATGAAAAACTGTTTTTT. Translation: CASSSADTTTNEKLFF.

CDR3 in amino acids: CASVGGGAEAFF. CDR3 nucleotides: TGTGCCAGCGTCGGGGGAGGGGCTGAAGCTTTCTTT. The chain is built from TRBV7-9 and TRBJ1-1; tentatively, D is TRBD1 (5 bases). The V gene's germline CDR1 is SEHNR and CDR2 FQNEAQ (reference sequence). Trimming left V 8 bases short and J 6 bases short, with 13 bases between. The CDR3 is 12 residues long.

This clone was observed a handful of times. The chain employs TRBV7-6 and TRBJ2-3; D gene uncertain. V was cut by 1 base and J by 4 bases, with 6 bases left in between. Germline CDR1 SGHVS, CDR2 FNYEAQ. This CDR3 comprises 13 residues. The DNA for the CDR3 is TGTGCCAGCAGCTTAGAGGTTGCAGATACGCAGTATTTT. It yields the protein CASSLEVADTQYF.

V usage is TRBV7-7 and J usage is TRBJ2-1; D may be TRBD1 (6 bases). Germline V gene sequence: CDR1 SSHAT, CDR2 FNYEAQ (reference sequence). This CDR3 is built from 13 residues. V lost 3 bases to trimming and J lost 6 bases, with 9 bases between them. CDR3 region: CASSLGQINEQFF. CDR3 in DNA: TGTGCCAGCAGCTTGGGACAAATCAATGAGCAGTTCTTC.

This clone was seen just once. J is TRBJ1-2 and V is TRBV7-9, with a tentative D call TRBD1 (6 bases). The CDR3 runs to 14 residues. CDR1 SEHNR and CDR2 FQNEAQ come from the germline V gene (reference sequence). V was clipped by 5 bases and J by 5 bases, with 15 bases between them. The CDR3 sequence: CASSPPGGPYGYTF. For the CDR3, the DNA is TGTGCCAGCAGCCCTCCGGGGGGCCCGTATGGCTACACCTTC.